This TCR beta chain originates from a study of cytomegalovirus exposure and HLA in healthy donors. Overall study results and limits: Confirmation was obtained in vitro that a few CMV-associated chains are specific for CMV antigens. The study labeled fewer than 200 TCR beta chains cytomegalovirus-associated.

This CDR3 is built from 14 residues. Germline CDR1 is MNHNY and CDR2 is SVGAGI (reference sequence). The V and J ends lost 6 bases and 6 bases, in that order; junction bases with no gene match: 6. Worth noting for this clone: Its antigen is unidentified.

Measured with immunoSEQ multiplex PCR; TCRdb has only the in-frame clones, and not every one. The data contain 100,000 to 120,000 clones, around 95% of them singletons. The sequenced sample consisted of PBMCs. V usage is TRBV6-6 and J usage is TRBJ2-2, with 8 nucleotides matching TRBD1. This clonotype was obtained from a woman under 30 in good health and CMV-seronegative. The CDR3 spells CASRGRTGPGELFF. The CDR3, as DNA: TGTGCCAGCAGGGGGCGGACAGGGCCCGGGGAGCTGTTTTTT.